Listed below are T cell receptor beta chains from one sample, sequenced in a study of Ad26.COV2.S vaccination and SARS-CoV-2 variants. Produced via immunoSEQ multiplex PCR; TCRdb's table is partial and in-frame only. The sample records about half a million clones, 80% to 90% being singletons. Sequencing used peripheral blood, obtained in a trial of Ad26.COV2.S vaccine versus placebo. These receptors all come from a person aged 18-60 years who received the Ad26.COV2.S COVID-19 vaccine or a placebo. Both conserved end residues are part of each CDR3. Size values are once, few and many counts, or a class for expanded clones, and some rows have none.

v_call	j_call	clone_size	cdr3_aa
TRBV5-6	TRBJ2-7	NA	CASSLIRGGANSYEQYF
TRBV30	TRBJ2-3	NA	CAWSVRGGRTDTQYF
TRBV4-3	TRBJ1-6	NA	CASSQGGGPGSYNSPLHF
TRBV27	TRBJ1-5	NA	CASSLQGRRNQPQHF
TRBV5-6	TRBJ2-7	NA	CASSYRTVTYEQYF
TRBV7-6	TRBJ2-2	NA	CASSLAGGVTGELFF
TRBV14	TRBJ2-7	NA	CASSPLSSYEQYF
TRBV28	TRBJ2-5	once	CASSTDRGMVKTQYF
TRBV13	TRBJ2-1	NA	CASSPNSLAGGYDEQFF
TRBV10-3	TRBJ2-1	NA	CAIRSGTSRYNEQFF
TRBV19	TRBJ1-5	NA	CASSISYSNQPQHF
TRBV30	TRBJ1-5	NA	CAWSISVWNQPQHF
TRBV19	TRBJ1-5	NA	CASRDRVRQPQHF
TRBV7-9	TRBJ1-1	once	CASSLSFRDEAFF
TRBV28	TRBJ1-2	NA	CASSLGQHYTF
TRBV2	TRBJ2-7	few	CASSEGLTPYEQYF
TRBV3-1/TRBV3-2	TRBJ2-5	NA	CASSHEGGGAEETQYF
TRBV7-2	TRBJ2-3	NA	CASSSPWTQIVDTQYF
TRBV13	TRBJ1-1	NA	CASSLSGIHTEAFF
TRBV12-3/TRBV12-4	TRBJ1-6	few	CASSLEGSSPLHF
TRBV6-4	TRBJ2-7	NA	CASPPGGQGACEQYF
TRBV19	TRBJ2-7	NA	CASRRAGSPEQYF